What follows describes a single T cell receptor (beta chain). This specimen belongs to a study of T cell responses to AZD1222 COVID-19 vaccine. Here immunoSEQ multiplex PCR was the method, and the copy in TCRdb shows in-frame clones only, minus some. The table shows about 150,000 clones, with about nine tenths occurring only once. Trimming pared 3 bases from V and 2 bases from J, leaving 16 bases between. The CDR3 spans 16 residues. CDR1 and CDR2 from the germline V gene are KGHSH and LQKENI. This clonotype was obtained from an adult in good health. The specimen was peripheral blood, collected on day 0 of AZD1222 vaccination. V usage is TRBV18 and J usage is TRBJ1-1; a weak D match, TRBD1 (5 bases). CDR3 nucleotide sequence: TGTGCCAGCTCACCGGACCTTAGACAGACCAACACTGAAGCTTTCTTT. This codes for CASSPDLRQTNTEAFF.